Listed below are T cell receptor beta chains from one sample, sequenced in a study of T cell responses to AZD1222 COVID-19 vaccine. Clones were sequenced by immunoSEQ multiplex PCR, and TCRdb holds only the in-frame ones, with some missing. The sample lists about 190,000 clones, 85% to 90% seen once, with around 2.5% in the top ten. The material sequenced was peripheral blood, taken on day 0 of MenACWY control vaccination. These receptors all come from an adult in good health. CDR3s include the opening cysteine and the closing phenylalanine or tryptophan. D genes are given only for firm matches. The size entry is marked missing in some rows and otherwise reads once, few, many or a size class.

size: NA; J: TRBJ2-6; D: TRBD1; V: TRBV28; CDR3: CASSDGTGVGANVLTF; DNA: TGTGCCAGCAGCGACGGGACAGGGGTTGGGGCCAACGTCCTGACTTTC
size: once; J: TRBJ2-5; D: NA; V: TRBV7-3; CDR3: CASSPGEMATQYF; DNA: TGTGCCAGCAGCCCTGGGGAGATGGCGACCCAGTACTTC
size: NA; J: TRBJ2-4; D: TRBD1; V: TRBV5-1; CDR3: CASSTGQGAEPMGHF; DNA: TGCGCCAGCAGCACGGGACAGGGGGCCGAACCCATGGGGCACTTC
size: NA; J: TRBJ2-5; D: TRBD1; V: TRBV19; CDR3: CASSIVPLIRGQETQYF; DNA: TGTGCCAGTAGTATAGTCCCTTTAATCCGGGGACAGGAGACCCAGTACTTC
size: NA; J: TRBJ1-2; D: NA; V: TRBV6-5; CDR3: CASSPDSRYGYTF; DNA: TGTGCCAGCAGCCCGGACAGCCGCTATGGCTACACCTTC
size: NA; J: TRBJ2-1; D: NA; V: TRBV3-1/TRBV3-2; CDR3: CASSQEGRGNEQFF; DNA: TGTGCCAGCAGCCAAGAAGGTAGGGGCAATGAGCAGTTCTTC
size: NA; J: TRBJ2-7; D: TRBD1; V: TRBV5-4; CDR3: CASSGPTGDYEQYF; DNA: TGTGCCAGCAGCGGACCGACAGGGGACTACGAGCAGTACTTC
size: NA; J: TRBJ2-2; D: NA; V: TRBV6-5; CDR3: CASSLKGSGTGELFF; DNA: TGTGCCAGCAGTTTGAAAGGGTCGGGCACCGGGGAGCTGTTTTTT
size: NA; J: TRBJ1-5; D: TRBD1; V: TRBV6-2/TRBV6-3; CDR3: CASSRRQGDQPQHF; DNA: TGTGCCAGCAGCCGCCGACAGGGCGATCAGCCCCAGCATTTT
size: NA; J: TRBJ2-7; D: NA; V: TRBV28; CDR3: CASSPPAMAGEYF; DNA: TGTGCCAGCAGTCCTCCCGCCATGGCAGGAGAGTACTTC
size: few; J: TRBJ1-2; D: NA; V: TRBV5-1; CDR3: CASSLDSYGYTF; DNA: TGCGCCAGCAGCTTGGACAGCTATGGCTACACCTTC
size: few; J: TRBJ1-2; D: NA; V: TRBV20-1; CDR3: CSAYLGGGYTF; DNA: TGCAGTGCATACCTCGGGGGTGGCTACACCTTC
size: NA; J: TRBJ2-7; D: TRBD2; V: TRBV7-2; CDR3: CASSLTSGGPYEQYF; DNA: TGTGCCAGCAGCTTAACTAGCGGGGGACCCTACGAGCAGTACTTC
size: NA; J: TRBJ2-3; D: NA; V: TRBV7-9; CDR3: CASSSIQAQYF; DNA: TGTGCCAGCAGCTCCATTCAAGCGCAGTATTTT
size: once; J: TRBJ1-6; D: NA; V: TRBV30; CDR3: CAWKYGDIGKYNSPLHF; DNA: TGTGCCTGGAAATACGGGGACATAGGGAAGTATAATTCACCCCTCCACTTT
size: NA; J: TRBJ2-5; D: TRBD2; V: TRBV9; CDR3: CASSAGTSGETQYF; DNA: TGTGCCAGCAGCGCCGGGACTAGTGGGGAGACCCAGTACTTC
size: NA; J: TRBJ2-2; D: NA; V: TRBV4-1; CDR3: CASSQAPGTGELFF; DNA: TGCGCCAGCAGCCAAGCTCCGGGGACCGGGGAGCTGTTTTTT
size: NA; J: TRBJ2-7; D: NA; V: TRBV7-9; CDR3: CASSLSLQADSYEQYF; DNA: TGTGCCAGCAGCTTAAGTCTCCAGGCGGACTCCTACGAGCAGTACTTC
size: few; J: TRBJ2-7; D: NA; V: TRBV20-1; CDR3: CSAVQGYEQYF; DNA: TGCAGTGCCGTTCAGGGCTACGAGCAGTACTTC
size: NA; J: TRBJ2-2; D: NA; V: TRBV23-1; CDR3: CASSHVPGNTGELFF; DNA: TGCGCCAGCAGTCATGTCCCCGGGAACACCGGGGAGCTGTTTTTT
size: NA; J: TRBJ2-7; D: TRBD1; V: TRBV7-9; CDR3: CASSSRTGGALIEQYF; DNA: TGTGCCAGCAGCTCAAGGACAGGGGGCGCCTTAATCGAGCAGTACTTC
size: NA; J: TRBJ2-1; D: NA; V: TRBV5-6; CDR3: CASSLVRVGSYNEQFF; DNA: TGTGCCAGCAGCTTGGTAAGGGTAGGATCCTACAATGAGCAGTTCTTC
size: NA; J: TRBJ2-5; D: NA; V: TRBV5-6; CDR3: CASSLGIQETQYF; DNA: TGTGCCAGCAGCTTGGGAATACAAGAGACCCAGTACTTC
size: NA; J: TRBJ2-3; D: TRBD2; V: TRBV5-4; CDR3: CASSPETSSDTQYF; DNA: TGTGCCAGCAGCCCCGAGACTAGCTCAGATACGCAGTATTTT
size: NA; J: TRBJ1-4; D: NA; V: TRBV9; CDR3: CASSVGGETNEKLFF; DNA: TGTGCCAGCAGCGTAGGGGGGGAGACTAATGAAAAACTGTTTTTT
size: NA; J: TRBJ2-7; D: TRBD1; V: TRBV6-6; CDR3: CASGDSGQGSYEQYF; DNA: TGTGCCAGCGGGGATTCGGGACAGGGCTCCTACGAGCAGTACTTC
size: NA; J: TRBJ1-2; D: NA; V: TRBV2; CDR3: CASRAQGWEWGYTF; DNA: TGTGCCAGCAGAGCACAGGGATGGGAATGGGGCTACACCTTC
size: NA; J: TRBJ1-1; D: TRBD1; V: TRBV2; CDR3: CASPPRDRLNTEAFF; DNA: TGTGCCAGCCCCCCCCGGGACAGACTGAACACTGAAGCTTTCTTT
size: NA; J: TRBJ1-3; D: NA; V: TRBV28; CDR3: CASSLVRHPPGNTIYF; DNA: TGTGCCAGCAGTTTAGTGAGGCACCCTCCAGGAAACACCATATATTTT
size: NA; J: TRBJ1-5; D: TRBD1; V: TRBV6-5; CDR3: CASSEDRSRQPQHF; DNA: TGTGCCAGCAGCGAGGACAGGTCTAGGCAGCCCCAGCATTTT
size: NA; J: TRBJ1-3; D: NA; V: TRBV19; CDR3: CARTNNRSAGNTIYF; DNA: TGTGCCAGGACGAATAACAGGAGCGCTGGAAACACCATATATTTT
size: NA; J: TRBJ2-5; D: NA; V: TRBV24-1; CDR3: CATSFPGSETQYF; DNA: TGTGCCACCAGTTTCCCGGGGTCGGAGACCCAGTACTTC
size: NA; J: TRBJ1-5; D: NA; V: TRBV12-3/TRBV12-4; CDR3: CASTTGPGTQHF; DNA: TGTGCCAGCACCACTGGCCCAGGGACCCAGCATTTT
size: NA; J: TRBJ2-1; D: NA; V: TRBV9; CDR3: CASSVEYGGTHNEQFF; DNA: TGTGCCAGCAGCGTAGAGTATGGGGGGACCCACAATGAGCAGTTCTTC
size: few; J: TRBJ1-1; D: NA; V: TRBV5-4; CDR3: CASSLGSTYRAFF; DNA: TGTGCCAGCAGCTTGGGGTCCACTTATCGAGCTTTCTTT
size: NA; J: TRBJ2-6; D: NA; V: TRBV6-1; CDR3: CASSEARAWGANVLTF; DNA: TGTGCCAGCAGTGAAGCACGGGCGTGGGGGGCCAACGTCCTGACTTTC
size: NA; J: TRBJ1-1; D: NA; V: TRBV2; CDR3: CASSHMDSNEAFF; DNA: TGTGCCAGCAGCCACATGGACAGCAATGAAGCTTTCTTT
size: once; J: TRBJ2-5; D: NA; V: TRBV9; CDR3: CASSVADGGRETQYF; DNA: TGTGCCAGCAGCGTAGCCGACGGGGGGCGGGAGACCCAGTACTTC
size: NA; J: TRBJ1-3; D: NA; V: TRBV5-6; CDR3: CASSLAASGNTIYF; DNA: TGTGCCAGCAGCTTGGCCGCCTCTGGAAACACCATATATTTT
size: NA; J: TRBJ1-2; D: TRBD1; V: TRBV10-1; CDR3: CASSEPGQPRGYTNYGYTF; DNA: TGCGCCAGCAGTGAACCGGGACAGCCAAGGGGCTACACTAACTATGGCTACACCTTC
size: NA; J: TRBJ1-4; D: TRBD1; V: TRBV2; CDR3: CASSSTQGAFNEKLFF; DNA: TGTGCCAGCAGTTCCACACAGGGGGCTTTTAATGAAAAACTGTTTTTT
size: once; J: TRBJ1-1; D: NA; V: TRBV11-2; CDR3: CASSSNTEAFF; DNA: TGTGCCAGCAGCTCCAACACTGAAGCTTTCTTT
size: once; J: TRBJ2-3; D: NA; V: TRBV2; CDR3: CASSEVPGYYKDTQYF; DNA: TGTGCCAGCAGTGAAGTTCCCGGCTACTATAAGGATACGCAGTATTTT
size: NA; J: TRBJ1-5; D: TRBD1; V: TRBV10-3; CDR3: CASSGTGTRNQPQHF; DNA: TGTGCCTCCTCCGGGACAGGAACGAGGAATCAGCCCCAGCATTTT
size: NA; J: TRBJ1-3; D: TRBD1; V: TRBV19; CDR3: CASSPQGQASGNTIYF; DNA: TGTGCCAGTAGTCCTCAGGGACAGGCCTCTGGAAACACCATATATTTT